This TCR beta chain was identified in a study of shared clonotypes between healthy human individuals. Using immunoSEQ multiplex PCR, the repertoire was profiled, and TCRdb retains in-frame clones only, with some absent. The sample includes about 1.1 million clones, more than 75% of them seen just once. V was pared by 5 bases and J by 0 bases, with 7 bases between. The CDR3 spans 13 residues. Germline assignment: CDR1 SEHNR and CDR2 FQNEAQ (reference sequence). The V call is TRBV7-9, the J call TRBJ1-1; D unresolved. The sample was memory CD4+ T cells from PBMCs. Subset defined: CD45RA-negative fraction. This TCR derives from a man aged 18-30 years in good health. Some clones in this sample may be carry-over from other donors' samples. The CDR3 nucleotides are TGTGCCAGCAGCGACACAGTGAACACTGAAGCTTTCTTT. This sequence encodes CASSDTVNTEAFF.